Each of the 22 T cell receptor beta chains below was sequenced from the same sample in a study of vaccination and CD4 T cells after COVID-19. Their antigens remain unidentified. Treatment of the sample: roughly ten-day PBMC culture with coronavirus spike peptide pools or control peptides (ViraFEST assay). The Oncomine TCR Beta short-read assay was applied to DNA of cultured CD4+ T cells. Using its own MiXCR run on the PCR reads, TCRdb lists one record per CDR3 protein. The sample holds under 11,000 distinct CDR3 sequences, around 26% seen once. Sequencing input: cultured CD4+ T cells from blood. These receptors were obtained from a human donor with COVID-19.

The J gene is TRBJ2-1, the V gene TRBV19; 10 bases line up with TRBD1. The junction had 4 bases not matched to a gene; V was cut back by 4 bases and J by 4 bases. Per germline, CDR1 LNHDA and CDR2 SQIVND (reference sequence). The CDR3 has 15 amino acids. CDR3 nucleotide sequence: TGTGCCAGTAGTAAGGGACAGGGGATTTACAATGAGCAGTTCTTC. Translation: CASSKGQGIYNEQFF.

This clonotype has just a few counts. J is TRBJ2-7 and V is TRBV6-5; D possibly corresponds to TRBD1 (5 bases). Germline CDR1 reads MNHEY; CDR2 reads SVGAGI. V gave up 6 bases and J gave up 5 bases, with 23 bases separating them. This CDR3 is 16 amino acids long. CDR3 sequence (DNA): TGTGCCAGCAGCTACAACGGTTACAGGCTGACGGACGAGCAGTACTTC. It yields the protein CASSYNGYRLTDEQYF.

The chain is built from TRBV20-1 and TRBJ1-5, with 8 bases that match TRBD1. Germline CDR1 reads DFQATT; CDR2 reads SNEGSKA (reference sequence). This CDR3 region has 14 residues. V lost 5 bases and J lost 6; bases outside the gene matches: 9. The CDR3 is CSAASSGGGQPQHF. In DNA form, the CDR3 reads TGCAGTGCTGCGTCGTCAGGGGGCGGTCAGCCCCAGCATTTT.

The rearrangement joins TRBV19 to TRBJ2-1; TRBD2 aligns across 10 bases. CDR1 and CDR2 (germline): LNHDA, SQIVND (reference sequence). The junction had 10 bases not matched to a gene; V was cut back by 4 bases and J by 4 bases. This CDR3 is 17 amino acids long. The CDR3, as DNA: TGTGCCAGTAGTACCCTCTCCGGGACTAGCGCTTACAATGAGCAGTTCTTC. It specifies CASSTLSGTSAYNEQFF.

The chain links TRBV7-9 to TRBJ1-2, with D possibly TRBD1 on 6 matching bases. The CDR3 loop spans 16 amino acids. The V end was cut by 5 bases, the J end by 8 bases, with 24 bases between. Germline assignment: CDR1 SEHNR and CDR2 FQNEAQ (reference sequence). The CDR3 region is CASSNKLDRPLRGYTF. CDR3 DNA: TGTGCCAGCAGCAATAAATTAGACAGGCCCTTGAGGGGCTACACCTTC. Supplemented by reference TRBV7-9 and TRBJ1-2, the full variable domain reads DTGVSQNPRHKITKRGQNVTFRCDPISEHNRLYWYRQTLGQGPEFLTYFQNEAQLEKSRLLSDRFSAERPKGSFSTLEIQRTEQGDSAMYLCASSNKLDRPLRGYTFGSGTRLTVV.

The V gene is TRBV11-3, the J gene TRBJ2-3, with D perhaps matching TRBD2 (6 bases). Trimming removed 3 bases from V and 3 bases from J, with 10 bases in between. Germline V lookup: CDR1 SGHNT, CDR2 YENEEA. The CDR3 covers 14 residues. The CDR3 coding sequence is TGTGCCAGCAGCTTTGGGACTGCGACAGATACGCAGTATTTT. Its protein product is CASSFGTATDTQYF.

This clonotype was found a few times. The rearrangement joins TRBV27 to TRBJ2-6; tentative D call: TRBD2 (5 bases). The CDR3 covers 14 residues. Germline V gives CDR1 MNHEY, CDR2 SMNVEV (reference sequence). Trimming took 6 bases from V and 4 from J, leaving 10 bases between them. CDR3 coding DNA: TGTGCCAGCAGGGCCCCGGGGGGGGCCAACGTCCTGACTTTC. As protein: CASRAPGGANVLTF.

This clonotype was seen more than once but under ten times. This chain uses TRBV29-1 with TRBJ1-1, with 12 bases identical to TRBD1. The trim removed 7 bases at V and 1 base at J, leaving 7 bases unmatched. Germline V gives CDR1 SQVTM, CDR2 ANQGSEA. This CDR3 is 15 amino acids long. Written as DNA, the CDR3 is TGCAGCGACGGCGGGACAGGGGGCCAGAACACTGAAGCTTTCTTT. Its protein product is CSDGGTGGQNTEAFF.

This clonotype was counted only a few times. The chain employs TRBV27 and TRBJ2-7, with D maybe TRBD2 (5 bases). V lost 5 bases to trimming and J lost 3 bases, with 17 bases between them. This CDR3 has 15 residues. Germline V gives CDR1 MNHEY, CDR2 SMNVEV (reference sequence). For the CDR3, the DNA is TGTGCCAGCAGTACCCGGGTAGGTCGGGGCTACGAGCAGTACTTC. Its translation: CASSTRVGRGYEQYF.

V and J are TRBV6-1 and TRBJ1-1; 7 nucleotides agree with TRBD1. Germline-derived CDR1 and CDR2 are MNHNS and SASEGT. This CDR3 has 13 residues. V dropped 7 bases and J dropped 1; count of bases not matched to a gene: 3. The CDR3 nucleotides are TGTGCCAGCACGTACAGGGGGAACACTGAAGCTTTCTTT. Protein product: CASTYRGNTEAFF.

The chain links TRBV7-9 to TRBJ1-1, with D possibly TRBD1 on 5 matching bases. V lost 5 bases, J lost 2 bases, and 9 bases lay in between. This CDR3 spans 13 amino acids. Germline lookup yields CDR1 SEHNR and CDR2 FQNEAQ (reference sequence). The CDR3 DNA sequence: TGTGCCAGCAGCCGGGACGGCAACACTGAAGCTTTCTTT. Translation gives CASSRDGNTEAFF.

The J gene is TRBJ2-5, the V gene TRBV7-2; TRBD2 agrees at 13 bases. The DNA end favors TRBJ2-7, so the J call may be wrong. CDR1 SGHTA and CDR2 FQGNSA come from the germline V gene. The CDR3 is 16 amino acids. CDR3 loop: CASSQRTSGGSYEQYF. CDR3 DNA sequence: TGTGCCAGCAGCCAGAGGACTAGCGGGGGTTCCTACGAGCAGTACTTC.

In its sample, this clonotype was seen a few times. This chain uses TRBV20-1 with TRBJ2-5; D not resolved. The ends were cut back, 1 base at V and 1 base at J, with 10 bases in the middle. Germline loops: CDR1 DFQATT, CDR2 SNEGSKA (reference sequence). The CDR3 length is 14 residues. CDR3 nucleotides: TGCAGTGCTAGAGTGCGGCTGATCCAAGAGACCCAGTACTTC. It codes for CSARVRLIQETQYF.

The DNA for the CDR3 is TGTGCCAGCAGCTTAAGGCCAGGGGCTGACGGAAACACCATATATTTT. Translation gives CASSLRPGADGNTIYF. The V call is TRBV7-9, the J call TRBJ1-3; a weak D match, TRBD1 (6 bases). The germline V and J ends were trimmed by 2 bases and 4 bases, with 15 bases remaining between them. Germline lookup yields CDR1 SEHNR and CDR2 FQNEAQ (reference sequence). The CDR3 has 16 residues.

The V and J genes are TRBV11-2 and TRBJ2-3, with D possibly TRBD1 on 5 matching bases. CDR1 is SGHAT and CDR2 is FQNNGV in the germline V gene. The CDR3 contains 15 residues. The V end was cut by 5 bases, the J end by 3 bases, with 15 bases between. The CDR3 DNA follows: TGTGCCAGCAGCCAAGGTCCACAGGCGACAGATACGCAGTATTTT. Protein sequence: CASSQGPQATDTQYF.

This clonotype is categorized as medium-sized (0.01 to 0.1%). The V and J genes are TRBV20-1 and TRBJ1-2; perhaps TRBD1 as D (6 bases). The CDR3 runs 15 residues. V was cut by 6 bases and J by 4 bases, with 21 bases left in between. Germline CDR1 DFQATT, CDR2 SNEGSKA (reference sequence). The CDR3 DNA is TGCAGTGCGTGGCAGGGGAGCCCGCCCCTCTATGGCTACACCTTC. This sequence encodes CSAWQGSPPLYGYTF.

Relative to its sample, this clonotype is medium-sized. V gene TRBV6-1 combines with J gene TRBJ1-5; perhaps TRBD1 as D (6 bases). Germline V CDR1 and CDR2: MNHNS, SASEGT. V lost 8 bases and J 1 base, leaving 9 bases between the germline ends. The CDR3 runs to 13 residues. The CDR3 sequence: CASGDRSNQPQHF. Written as DNA, the CDR3 is TGTGCCAGCGGAGACAGGAGCAATCAGCCCCAGCATTTT.

J is TRBJ2-2 and V is TRBV27; 10 nucleotides match TRBD1. The CDR3 covers 15 residues. J lost 6 bases, V lost 5 bases, and 6 bases had no gene match. Germline CDR1 and CDR2: MNHEY and SMNVEV (reference sequence). The CDR3 loop reads CASSALTGGPGELFF. CDR3 nucleotides: TGTGCCAGCAGTGCCCTGACAGGGGGCCCCGGGGAGCTGTTTTTT.

About this clonotype itself: The CDR3 carries no conserved terminal phenylalanine or tryptophan, so it likely arises from a read error. The chain has TRBV6-2 or TRBV6-3 and TRBJ1-6; no reliable D call. With 4 bases removed from V and 7 bases from J, the gap between germline ends came to 17 bases. The CDR3 runs 16 residues. Germline V CDR1 and CDR2: MNHEY, SVGEGT. The CDR3 DNA sequence: TGTGCCAGCAGTTCCCGGGTTAAGGGTCCAAATTCACCCCTCCACCTT. It encodes CASSSRVKGPNSPLHL.

The V call is TRBV18, the J call TRBJ2-3; D not resolved. V was clipped by 0 bases and J by 5 bases, with 6 bases between them. There are 13 residues in the CDR3. CDR1 and CDR2 from the germline V gene are KGHSH and LQKENI. The DNA of the CDR3 is TGTGCCAGCTCACCACCGGGGTTAGATACGCAGTATTTT. Amino acids: CASSPPGLDTQYF.

The chain couples TRBV19 to TRBJ1-3, with D unresolved. Per the germline V gene, CDR1 is LNHDA and CDR2 is SQIVND (reference sequence). Trimming took off 6 bases at V and 4 bases at J, with 16 bases between the two ends. The CDR3 is 15 amino acids. The CDR3 is CASSHGGGRGNTIYF. As DNA, the CDR3 is TGTGCCAGTAGCCACGGTGGCGGGCGCGGAAACACCATATATTTT.

A few counts support this clonotype. V is TRBV6-1 and J is TRBJ2-3; 7 bases are a match to TRBD2. The ends lost 8 bases at V and 8 bases at J; junction bases unmatched: 13. Germline CDR1 and CDR2: MNHNS and SASEGT. The CDR3 consists of 14 residues. In DNA, the CDR3 is TGTGCCAGCCTTGTGGGACTACTCGCGGGTACGCAGTATTTT. Translated, it gives CASLVGLLAGTQYF.